This TCR beta chain derives from a study of tumor and adjacent non-tumor tissue in lung cancer. Study-wide points: In normal lung, the top 100 clones were significantly more dominant than in tumor.

RNA was extracted from bulk tissue without any cell sorting. This non-tumor lung sample came from over 3 cm beyond the tumor edge. Chemotherapy-naive patients with new lung cancer underwent thoracic surgery in China, August–November 2014. Three rounds of nested PCR, following a modified ARM-PCR protocol, produced the TCRbeta library. TCRdb reprocessed the multiplex PCR reads via MiXCR and lists one record per CDR3 protein. The sample has 60,000 to 85,000 distinct CDR3 sequences, approximately 82% seen once. V dropped 5 bases and J dropped 3 bases, with 17 bases sitting between them. Looked up from germline, CDR1 is MNHEY and CDR2 is SVGEGT. The CDR3 consists of 15 residues. A note on this clonotype: As yet, its antigen is unknown.

What was sequenced was distant non-tumor lung tissue. This rearrangement joins TRBV6-2 or TRBV6-3 to TRBJ2-7; D unresolved. The TCR sequence derives from a man aged 70-80 years with non-small cell lung cancer. CDR3 amino acids: CASSLDGLKDYEQYF. Here the CDR3 DNA reads TGTGCCAGCAGTCTAGACGGGTTAAAAGACTACGAGCAGTACTTC.